The sequence of this T cell receptor (beta chain) was determined in a study of OX40 agonist ivuxolimab in advanced cancers. Study overall: Patients in dose escalation had liver, melanoma, kidney or head and neck cancers.

CDR1 and CDR2 from the germline V gene are MGHRA and YSYEKL. The V gene end was trimmed by 4 bases and the J gene end by 5 bases; junction bases not matched to a gene: 5. The CDR3 sequence is 15 residues long. TCRdb keeps only in-frame clones here, not all; method: immunoSEQ multiplex PCR. Among approximately 58,000 clones listed, about 76% were seen once. This receptor was obtained from an adult with an advanced solid tumor such as melanoma, head and neck, liver or kidney cancer. The chain carries TRBV4-1 and TRBJ2-1; 10 bases are shared with TRBD1. Material: CD4+ or CD8+ T cells sorted from blood, obtained in a trial of the OX40 agonist ivuxolimab. The CDR3 loop is CASSRGQGDNNEQFF. The CDR3 bases are TGCGCCAGCAGCCGAGGACAGGGGGATAACAATGAGCAGTTCTTC.